The TCR beta chain described here comes from a study of cytomegalovirus exposure and HLA in healthy donors (dated by TCRdb to the late 2010s). Background on the whole study: In an earlier analysis of roughly 500 of the donors, 276 Gb of sequence data and 100 million or so unique TCR beta sequences from 180 million or so T cells were reported. Of the 398 genotyped donors, over 70% fell in the genetic ancestry cluster associated with self-reported Caucasian donors. The number of typed donors differed by locus: about 620-630 for A, B, C, DRB1 and DQB1; approximately 520 for DQA1; approximately 610 for DPA1; and around 490 for DPB1. A separate validation cohort of about 110 different subjects was used in addition to the 666-subject first cohort. Donor age, sex, ethnicity and CMV serostatus were compiled alongside the repertoire data. Rather than using new phenotypic data, the later analysis identified candidate immune exposures from TCR beta sequences and from how often those sequences occurred across donors. Class I and class II HLA loci were covered by the typing at four-digit resolution. The study was designed to test whether signatures of past pathogen exposure could be identified by cataloging public T cell receptors. In a later analysis, previously published TCR beta repertoires from about 640 donors were re-analyzed and high-resolution HLA genotyping was added so that TCR occurrence patterns could be studied. Because of strong linkage in the cohort, four to six DR-DQ haplotypes were treated as single units for association and clustering. Every repertoire in the discovery cohort had been generated on one and the same sequencing platform. An earlier analysis of some 600 of the donors applied high-throughput TCR beta sequencing to assess whether each TCR beta V gene segment acted as functional or pseudogenic. To predict cytomegalovirus infection status, the study brought together high-throughput TCR immunosequencing, statistical association of individual TCRs with disease status, and machine learning. About 300 gigabases of sequencing data and some 85 million unique TCR sequences were included in an early release covering 550 to 800 HLA-typed donors. The T cell repertoires of 550 to 850 subjects were profiled by immunosequencing and related to cytomegalovirus serostatus. On average, roughly 240,000 unique TCR beta nucleotide sequences were sequenced per donor among 398 genotyped donors of the cohort, with around 19% of those sequences being non-productive. In a later genetic analysis, genome-wide SNP genotypes for about 65% of the roughly 670 donors were used, and that subset was treated as a discovery cohort.

The receptor library was made with the immunoSEQ multiplex PCR assay. For the multiplex PCR, a mixture combining 60 forward primers for TCR Vbeta segments and 13 reverse primers for TCR Jbeta segments was used. Amplification of the CDR3 region of rearranged TCR beta genes was performed with a multiplex PCR assay on genomic DNA. On the Illumina HiSeq System, the amplified TCR beta libraries were sequenced as 87-base-pair reads. Regarding the original processing steps: Across the 500 to 850 repertoires, a later analysis counted tens of millions of unique TCR beta chains, roughly 11 million of which were shared by at least two donors. Raw reads were error-corrected and collapsed into unique sequences with a nearest-neighbor algorithm that merged closely related sequences to remove PCR and sequencing errors. CDR3 sequences were aligned to IMGT reference sequences to assign V, D and J gene segments. Each retained sequence needed at least a six-nucleotide match to both a V gene segment and a J gene segment. Rearrangements were classified as productive when the CDR3 lacked stop codons and remained in frame with V and J, and all other rearrangements were classified as non-productive. Following IMGT convention, CDR3 was defined as the stretch from the second conserved V-encoded cysteine to the conserved J-encoded phenylalanine. In an earlier analysis of approximately 500 of the donors, sequences lacking an unambiguous match to a single V gene segment were excluded. An earlier analysis of some 610 of the donors called V segments functional above 56.7% productive rearrangements and segregating when the between-donor standard deviation exceeded 5%. A statistical classification framework was built to diagnose cytomegalovirus status from the catalog of TCR beta chain sequences. A later analysis assigned V and J genes by comparing TCR nucleotide sequences with IMGT/GENE-DB human TR gene sequences. In a later analysis, CDR3 sequences and most-parsimonious VDJ recombination scenarios were assigned using the TCRdist pipeline. In a later analysis, every TCR beta chain was defined by the combination of its CDR3 amino acid sequence and its V-gene family, and reads without a unique V-gene family were dropped. In a later analysis, fewer than 650 highly shared, low-generation-probability nucleotide sequences were removed to address suspected cross-contamination and a sequencing artifact. In a later analysis, a clonal expansion index was calculated for each public chain from normalized within-repertoire ranks of inferred template counts. In a later analysis, generation probabilities were computed with a VDJ recombination model fitted to out-of-frame rearrangements, and the resulting probabilities were checked against IGoR. In a later analysis, TCR-TCR, TCR-HLA and TCR-CMV co-occurrence was scored with hypergeometric tests, and a repertoire-size bias correction was applied to TCR pairs. False discovery rates were estimated in a later analysis by permuting HLA or CMV assignments 20 times. In a later analysis, co-occurring TCRs were grouped with DBSCAN, and TCRdist sequence similarity was added when clustering was performed within HLA-allele-positive subsets. Repertoires with fewer than 30,000 or more than 120,000 public chains were left out of co-occurrence clustering, as were several repertoires with anomalous nucleotide sharing. What TCRdb holds here is the immuneACCESS table cut down to in-frame rearrangements. Part of the clones is not present; checked against another copy, under half of the missing clones reflect an unresolved V gene, and the others are unexplained. The V and J calls and clone size come from that table; D and trimming were worked out from the DNA. The sample yields some 150,000 clones; around 65% were counted once. 3% of the sample is held by the ten biggest clonotypes.

Summary of the overall study and its limitations: According to a later analysis, most CMV-associated TCR beta chains appeared to be HLA-restricted, and the HLA associations seemed to be driven largely by CMV exposure. In a later analysis, several top co-occurrence clusters were reported to appear linked to parvovirus B19, influenza, CMV and Epstein-Barr virus. In a later analysis, TCR association rates were found to vary across HLA loci, with the most associated TCRs seen for DRB1 alleles and the fewest for HLA-C alleles. At a false discovery rate of 0.05, a later analysis linked some 17,000 TCR beta sequences to specific HLA alleles. This cohort had only TCR beta chains sequenced, and the lack of alpha or paired-chain data limited which features could be detected. In an earlier analysis of under 600 of the donors, most TCR beta V segments were observed in productive rearrangements about 87% or about 30% of the time, broadly matching IMGT annotations. A group of highly shared sequence variants was considered likely to be a technical artifact of the sequencing pipeline. In vitro tests confirmed that a few of the cytomegalovirus-associated TCR beta chains recognize cytomegalovirus antigens. Cytomegalovirus status was reported to be diagnosed by the classifier with high specificity and sensitivity in both the original and validation cohorts. In a later analysis, HLA-associated TCR beta chains showed more clonal expansion and lower generation probabilities than non-associated chains that were equally common. Most TCR sequences were seen in very few donors, while some public TCRs were found in many individuals. A further reported finding was that TCR beta sequences accurately predicted the HLA-A and HLA-B alleles for most subjects in the first cohort. In a later genetic analysis, fewer N-insertions in productive TCRs were reported among donors in an Asian-associated ancestry cluster than the approximately 630-donor mean. A later genetic analysis associated a missense DCLRE1C variant with V-gene and J-gene trimming of TCR beta chains, and an independent cohort replicated the association. About 17 rarely observed V segments, including chromosome 9 orphons, were excluded from the earlier analysis of just under 600 of the donors because counts were too low. Linkage disequilibrium might explain the correlated functional status among segregating V segments, but an unknown experimental factor could not be excluded. HLA typing was unavailable for some donors at each locus, so association tests used only the typed subset. For the cohort, immune exposure information was limited to CMV serostatus. It was suggested by the authors that the approach could potentially be generalized to other disease states and immunological phenotypes. Strong co-occurrence of HLA alleles, especially DR and DQ, made assigning TCR associations to individual alleles difficult. Because the 87-base-pair reads could not distinguish some IMGT-functional V segments, including TRBV6-2 and TRBV6-3, those segments were excluded. Roughly uniform sequencing depth across donors was assumed in presence/absence analyses, although this assumption may not hold. The study gave a list of roughly 150 TCR beta chains associated with cytomegalovirus.

Germline trimming amounts to 3 bases on V and 5 bases on J, with 5 as the count of junction bases outside the gene matches. From its cysteine to its phenylalanine, the CDR3 spans 15 amino acids. Only the CDR3 DNA is retained, 45 bases long and in frame from the first base. CDR1 ENHRY and CDR2 SYGVKD are derived from the germline V gene. The cohort comprised fewer than 700 healthy bone marrow donors. All cohort members were sampled while nominally healthy, although unrecorded immune exposures were likely present. The donor was CMV seropositive and was included in the group of approximately 300 seropositive cohort members. A peripheral blood sample was collected from each donor, and TCR beta sequencing was performed on peripheral blood mononuclear cells. Genomic DNA extraction from the blood cell samples was performed with the Qiagen DNeasy Blood Extraction Kit. Notes on this clone: No cognate antigen has been identified for it. Base qualities are not recorded, but no much larger clone differs from it by a single base.

The source material was PBMCs. The chain is assembled from TRBV10-3 and TRBJ2-1; the junction holds 9 bases that match TRBD2. The sequence derives from a woman in her thirties in good health and CMV-seropositive. The sequenced DNA is TGTGCCATCAGTGATAGGAGACTAGCGGACAATGAGCAGTTCTTC. Its translation is CAISDRRLADNEQFF.